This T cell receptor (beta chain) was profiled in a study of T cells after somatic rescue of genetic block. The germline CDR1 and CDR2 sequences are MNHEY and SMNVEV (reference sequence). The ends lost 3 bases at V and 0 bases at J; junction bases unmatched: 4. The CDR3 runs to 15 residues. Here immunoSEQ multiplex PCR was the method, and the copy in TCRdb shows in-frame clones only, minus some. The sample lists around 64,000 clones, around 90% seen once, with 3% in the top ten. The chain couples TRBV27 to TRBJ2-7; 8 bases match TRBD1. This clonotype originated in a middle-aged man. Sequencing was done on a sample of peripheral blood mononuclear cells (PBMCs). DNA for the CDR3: TGTGCCAGCAGTTTTGCACAGGGGGTCTCCTACGAGCAGTACTTC. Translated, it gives CASSFAQGVSYEQYF.